The rows below give T cell receptor beta chains drawn from one sample of a study of blood T cell repertoires in COVID-19. Using immunoSEQ multiplex PCR, the repertoire was profiled, and TCRdb retains in-frame clones only, with some absent. The sample has hundreds of thousands of clones, 85% to 90% seen once. Sequencing was carried out using peripheral blood. The receptor source for this set is a woman younger than 45 with COVID-19, enrolled during active disease. Each CDR3 is given with its conserved first and last residue. D genes are given only for firm matches.

D gene | V gene | CDR3 protein
TRBD2 | TRBV4-3 | CASSQDTSGRPDEQFF
- | TRBV9 | CASSVDSGVGYNEQFF
TRBD2 | TRBV28 | CASSPPGLGTYEQYF
TRBD2 | TRBV3-1/TRBV3-2 | CASSRTSGSIGEQFF
TRBD1 | TRBV7-2 | CASSSDRAGEQYF
TRBD2 | TRBV29-1 | CSVDLTSGPYNEQFF
- | TRBV7-6 | CASSAGEVNGVGGYTF
TRBD1 | TRBV2 | CASSLRGRQGYSNQPQHF
- | TRBV5-6 | CASSPDRTYEQYF
- | TRBV4-2 | CASSHTPLLDYEQYF
- | TRBV3-1/TRBV3-2 | CASSQDIDNEQFF
- | TRBV6-5 | CASSYAGRDTQYF
- | TRBV5-6 | CASSGVGSSYEQYF
- | TRBV19 | CASRPVGRDTRNTIYF
- | TRBV19 | CASKRGTATNEKLFF
- | TRBV5-1 | CASSLAADSTGELFF
TRBD1 | TRBV12-3/TRBV12-4 | CASSYDRVQPQHF
TRBD1 | TRBV5-5 | CASSASDAGGGGAFF
- | TRBV20-1 | CSAPNGGELFF
- | TRBV19 | CASSIGRTSSPLHF
- | TRBV15 | CATSSDPRWGRDNQPQHF
TRBD1 | TRBV7-9 | CASSLGTGGVEQYF
TRBD1 | TRBV7-2 | CASSTGTARLYEQYF
- | TRBV25-1 | CASSEPRGGTYNEQFF
- | TRBV5-1 | CASSMGPGRGAFF
TRBD2 | TRBV4-3 | CASSQDLAGPYNEQFF
TRBD1 | TRBV4-3 | CASSQDMGQGYQPQHF
TRBD2 | TRBV4-3 | CASSQSGTRPYEQYF
TRBD1 | TRBV2 | CASSEQGLEETQYF
- | TRBV20-1 | CSVSAASEQFF
- | TRBV5-1 | CASSLDGVSNEKLFF
- | TRBV7-9 | CASRRQATDVLTF
- | TRBV28 | CASSFVQGQYEQYF
- | TRBV10-2 | CASSEFEGGSADTQYF
- | TRBV14 | CASSQDRTHYYGYTF
TRBD2 | TRBV11-3 | CASSLSGSGELFF
TRBD1 | TRBV4-1 | CASRPTGAEYYGYTF
- | TRBV5-8 | CASSPEDRPSYEQYF
TRBD2 | TRBV27 | CASSTSGFAAAYEQYF
- | TRBV7-8 | CASSLGIGSEQYF
- | TRBV6-1 | CASSEGGTEAFF
TRBD2 | TRBV4-1 | CASSQDPLAGVNTGELFF
- | TRBV24-1 | CATSDLGGRSTDTQYF
- | TRBV19 | CASSIALADYNEQFF
TRBD1 | TRBV5-1 | CASSLGLGQGGEQFF
TRBD1 | TRBV6-2/TRBV6-3 | CASSFPSGTGGREQYF
TRBD1 | TRBV10-2 | CASSVTGGAGGYTF